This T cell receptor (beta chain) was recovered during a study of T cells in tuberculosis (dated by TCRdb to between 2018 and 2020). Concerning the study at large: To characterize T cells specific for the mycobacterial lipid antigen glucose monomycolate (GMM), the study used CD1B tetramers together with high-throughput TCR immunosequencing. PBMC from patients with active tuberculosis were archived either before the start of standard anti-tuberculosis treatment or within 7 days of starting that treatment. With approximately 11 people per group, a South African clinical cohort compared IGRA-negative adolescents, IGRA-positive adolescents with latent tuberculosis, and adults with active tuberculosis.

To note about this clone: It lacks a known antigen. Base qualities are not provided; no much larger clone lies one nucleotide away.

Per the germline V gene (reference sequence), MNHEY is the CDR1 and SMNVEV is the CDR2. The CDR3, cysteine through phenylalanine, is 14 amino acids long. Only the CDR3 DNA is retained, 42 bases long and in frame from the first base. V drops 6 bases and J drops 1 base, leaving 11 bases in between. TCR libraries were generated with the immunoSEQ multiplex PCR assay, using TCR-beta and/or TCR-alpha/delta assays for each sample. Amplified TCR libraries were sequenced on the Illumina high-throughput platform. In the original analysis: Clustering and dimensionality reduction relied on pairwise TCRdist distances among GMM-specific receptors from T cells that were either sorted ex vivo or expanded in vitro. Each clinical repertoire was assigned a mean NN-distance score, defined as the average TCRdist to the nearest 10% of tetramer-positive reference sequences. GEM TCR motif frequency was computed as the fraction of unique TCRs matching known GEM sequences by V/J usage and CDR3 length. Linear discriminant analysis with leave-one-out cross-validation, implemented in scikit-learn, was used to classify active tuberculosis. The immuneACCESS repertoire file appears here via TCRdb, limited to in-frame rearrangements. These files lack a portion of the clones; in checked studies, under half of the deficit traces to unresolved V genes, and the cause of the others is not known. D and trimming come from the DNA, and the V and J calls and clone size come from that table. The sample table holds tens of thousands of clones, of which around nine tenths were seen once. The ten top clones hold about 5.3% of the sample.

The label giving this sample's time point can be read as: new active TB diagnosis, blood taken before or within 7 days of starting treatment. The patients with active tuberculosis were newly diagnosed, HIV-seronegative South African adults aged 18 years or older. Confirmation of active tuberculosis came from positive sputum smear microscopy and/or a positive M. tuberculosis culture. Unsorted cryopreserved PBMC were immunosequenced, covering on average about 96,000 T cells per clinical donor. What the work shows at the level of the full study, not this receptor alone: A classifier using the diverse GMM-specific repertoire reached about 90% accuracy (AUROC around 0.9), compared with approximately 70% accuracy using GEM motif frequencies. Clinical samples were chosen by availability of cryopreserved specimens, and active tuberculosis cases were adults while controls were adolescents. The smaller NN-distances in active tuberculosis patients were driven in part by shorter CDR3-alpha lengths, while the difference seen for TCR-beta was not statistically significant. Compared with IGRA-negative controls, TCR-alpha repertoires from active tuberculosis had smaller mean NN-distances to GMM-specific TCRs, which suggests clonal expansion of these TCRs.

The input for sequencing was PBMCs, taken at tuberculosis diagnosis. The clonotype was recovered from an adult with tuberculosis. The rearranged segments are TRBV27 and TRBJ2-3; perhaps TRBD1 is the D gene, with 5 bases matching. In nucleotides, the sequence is TGTGCCAGCAGAAAGGTAGGGGGCACAGATACGCAGTATTTT. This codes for CASRKVGGTDTQYF.